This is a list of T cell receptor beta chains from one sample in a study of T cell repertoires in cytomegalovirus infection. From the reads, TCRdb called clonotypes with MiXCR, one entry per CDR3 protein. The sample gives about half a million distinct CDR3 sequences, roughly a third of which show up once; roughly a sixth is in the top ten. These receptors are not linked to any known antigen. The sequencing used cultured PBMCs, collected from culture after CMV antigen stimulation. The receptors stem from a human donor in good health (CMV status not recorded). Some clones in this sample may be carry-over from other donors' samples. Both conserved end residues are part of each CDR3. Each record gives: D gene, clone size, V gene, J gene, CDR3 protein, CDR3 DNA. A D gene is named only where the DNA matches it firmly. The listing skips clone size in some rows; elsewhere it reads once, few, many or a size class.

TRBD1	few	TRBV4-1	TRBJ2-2	CASSPTTGMDTGELFF	TGCGCCAGCAGCCCGACGACAGGGATGGACACCGGGGAGCTGTTTTTT
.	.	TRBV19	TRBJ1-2	CASSIRSAGNPGYTF	TGTGCCAGTAGTATAAGGTCTGCGGGGAATCCTGGCTACACCTTC
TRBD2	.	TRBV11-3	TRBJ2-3	CASSLRLAGVTDTQYF	TGTGCCAGCAGCTTACGGCTAGCGGGAGTGACAGATACGCAGTATTTT
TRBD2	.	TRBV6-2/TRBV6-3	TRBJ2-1	CASSYSRTSGGSYNEQFF	TGTGCCAGCAGTTACTCTAGGACTAGCGGAGGCTCCTACAATGAGCAGTTCTTC
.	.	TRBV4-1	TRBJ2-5	CASSQDLGDTETQYF	TGCGCCAGCAGCCAAGATTTAGGGGATACGGAGACCCAGTACTTC
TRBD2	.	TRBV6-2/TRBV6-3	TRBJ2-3	CASRFLAGVGTDTQYF	TGTGCCAGCAGATTCCTAGCGGGAGTGGGCACAGATACGCAGTATTTT
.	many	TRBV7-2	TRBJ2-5	CASTPRGPTQETQYF	TGTGCCAGCACCCCCAGAGGACCTACTCAAGAGACCCAGTACTTC
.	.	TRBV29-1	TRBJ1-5	CSVEGDGQPQHF	TGCAGCGTTGAGGGGGACGGCCAGCCCCAGCATTTT
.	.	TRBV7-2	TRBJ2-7	CASSRTRETYEQYF	TGTGCCAGCAGCCGCACGAGGGAGACCTACGAGCAGTACTTC
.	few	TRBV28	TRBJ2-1	CASSLIRGSEQFF	TGTGCCAGCAGTTTGATCCGGGGTAGTGAGCAGTTCTTC
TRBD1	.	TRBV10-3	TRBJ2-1	CAISPTGVNEQLF	TGTGCCATCAGCCCGACAGGGGTTAATGAGCAGTTGTTC
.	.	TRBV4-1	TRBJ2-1	CASSQGGTHNEQFF	TGCGCCAGCAGCCAAGGTGGGACCCACAATGAGCAGTTCTTC
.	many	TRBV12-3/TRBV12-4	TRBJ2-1	CASRLRDNTYNEQFF	TGTGCCAGCAGACTCAGGGACAACACCTACAATGAGCAGTTCTTC
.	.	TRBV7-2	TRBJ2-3	CASSMRAPGLGITDTQYF	TGTGCCAGCAGCATGAGAGCCCCTGGGCTTGGTATCACAGATACGCAGTATTTT
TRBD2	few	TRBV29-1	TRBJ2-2	CSVGAGVGNTGELFF	TGCAGCGTTGGAGCGGGAGTAGGAAACACCGGGGAGCTGTTTTTT
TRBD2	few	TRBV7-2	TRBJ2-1	CASSLEGGRGQFF	TGTGCCAGCAGCCTAGAGGGCGGGAGGGGGCAGTTCTTC
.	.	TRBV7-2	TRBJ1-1	CASSLALNEGNTEAFF	TGTGCCAGCAGCTTAGCCCTTAACGAAGGGAACACTGAAGCTTTCTTT
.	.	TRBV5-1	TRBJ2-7	CASSLSAGNHEQYF	TGCGCCAGCAGCTTGTCAGCCGGGAACCACGAGCAGTACTTC
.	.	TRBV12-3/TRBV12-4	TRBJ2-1	CASSFTGEQFF	TGTGCCAGCAGTTTCACGGGTGAGCAGTTCTTC
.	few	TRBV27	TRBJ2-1	CASSQPGLLTNEQFF	TGTGCCAGCAGTCAACCGGGACTCCTAACCAATGAGCAGTTCTTC
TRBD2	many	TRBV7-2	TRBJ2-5	CASSRTSGTQETQYF	TGTGCCAGCAGTCGGACTAGCGGGACCCAAGAGACCCAGTACTTC
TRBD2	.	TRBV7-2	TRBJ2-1	CASHRGGSSYNEQFF	TGTGCCAGCCATAGAGGCGGGAGCTCCTACAATGAGCAGTTCTTC
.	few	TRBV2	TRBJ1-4	CASSETPPRGGEKLFF	TGTGCCAGCAGTGAAACCCCCCCGCGGGGAGGTGAAAAACTGTTTTTT
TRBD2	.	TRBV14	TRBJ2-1	CASSHTTSGSYNEQFF	TGTGCCAGCAGCCATACGACTAGCGGCTCCTACAATGAGCAGTTCTTC
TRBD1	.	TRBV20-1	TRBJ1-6	CSATDRGWGNSPLHF	TGCAGTGCTACCGACAGGGGGTGGGGTAATTCACCCCTCCACTTT
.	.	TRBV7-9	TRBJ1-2	CACSSSPGEGGYTF	TGTGCCTGCAGCTCGAGCCCGGGGGAGGGCGGCTACACCTTC
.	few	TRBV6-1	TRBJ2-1	CASIRGTTYNEQFF	TGTGCCAGCATTCGGGGGACGACCTACAATGAGCAGTTCTTC
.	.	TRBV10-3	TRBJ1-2	CASEAGRSEGYTF	TGTGCCAGCGAGGCGGGACGCTCGGAGGGCTACACCTTC
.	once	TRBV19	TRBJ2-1	CASNRPGGGHEQFF	TGTGCCAGTAACAGACCCGGAGGCGGCCATGAGCAGTTCTTC
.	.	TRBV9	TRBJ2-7	CASSVAEGYEQYF	TGTGCCAGCAGCGTAGCTGAGGGGTACGAGCAGTACTTC
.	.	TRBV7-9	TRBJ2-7	CASSETAVTYEQYF	TGTGCCAGCAGCGAGACGGCAGTTACTTACGAGCAGTACTTC
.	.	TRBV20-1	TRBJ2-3	CSAMGRAFTDTQYF	TGCAGTGCTATGGGTCGGGCTTTCACAGATACGCAGTATTTT
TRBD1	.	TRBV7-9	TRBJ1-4	CASSLAGQGAILEKLFF	TGTGCCAGCAGCTTAGCCGGACAGGGGGCAATTTTGGAAAAACTGTTTTTT
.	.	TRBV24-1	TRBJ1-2	CATSERFWGLQEGYTF	TGTGCCACCAGTGAGAGGTTTTGGGGGCTCCAGGAGGGCTACACCTTC
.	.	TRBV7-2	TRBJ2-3	CASSLPLGDRDTQYF	TGTGCCAGCAGCTTACCCCTGGGTGACAGGGATACGCAGTATTTT
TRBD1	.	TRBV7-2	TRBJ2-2	CASSSQRGQGKGTGELFF	TGTGCCAGCAGCTCTCAGAGGGGACAGGGGAAGGGCACCGGGGAGCTGTTTTTT
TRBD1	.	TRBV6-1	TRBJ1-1	CASSDRTGLNTEAFF	TGTGCCAGCAGTGATAGGACAGGGCTGAACACTGAAGCTTTCTTT
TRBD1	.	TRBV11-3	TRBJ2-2	CASSHDRGGDGELFF	TGTGCCAGCAGCCACGACAGGGGAGGAGACGGGGAGCTGTTTTTT
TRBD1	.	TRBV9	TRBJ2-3	CASSVGVGQRSTDTQYF	TGTGCCAGCAGCGTAGGGGTGGGACAGCGAAGCACAGATACGCAGTATTTT
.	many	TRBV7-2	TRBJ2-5	CASSLRIQETQYF	TGTGCCAGCAGCTTAAGGATCCAAGAGACCCAGTACTTC
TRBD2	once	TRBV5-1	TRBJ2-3	CASTWTSGTDTQYF	TGCGCCAGCACCTGGACTAGCGGCACAGATACGCAGTATTTT
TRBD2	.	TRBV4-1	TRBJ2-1	CASSQGGGPAGVQVYNEQFF	TGCGCCAGCAGCCAAGGGGGGGGTCCAGCGGGAGTTCAGGTTTACAATGAGCAGTTCTTC